Presented here are 12 T cell receptor beta chains from one specimen sequenced in a study of response to subunit inactivated influenza vaccine. TCRdb recomputed calls from the RT-PCR reads with MiXCR, one row per CDR3 protein. This table holds 250,000 to 350,000 distinct CDR3 sequences, over 20% found once. The source was PBMCs from blood, collected roughly 20 months after vaccination. These receptors were obtained from a man between 45 and 75 years old who received an inactivated influenza vaccine.

The chain carries TRBV6-5 and TRBJ1-3, with TRBD1 as a possible D gene (5 bases). Germline CDR1 is MNHEY and CDR2 is SVGAGI. The V end was cut by 0 bases, the J end by 0 bases, with 9 bases between. This CDR3 region has 16 residues. The CDR3 DNA is TGTGCCAGCAGTTACTCCCGGGGCAGCTCTGGAAACACCATATATTTT. Translating gives CASSYSRGSSGNTIYF.

This clonotype has more than one count but fewer than ten. The CDR3 DNA reads as TGTGCCAGCAGCCAGTCAGGGGGCAGGACTGAAGCTTTCTTT. Translating gives CASSQSGGRTEAFF. The rearrangement links TRBV3-1 to TRBJ1-1; TRBD1 aligns across 8 bases. From germline, CDR1 is LGHDT and CDR2 YNNKEL (reference sequence). This CDR3 region has 14 residues. V shed 3 bases and J 5 bases; nucleotides not matched to a gene: 5.

V gene TRBV20-1 combines with J gene TRBJ1-2, with TRBD1 matching 8 bases. Germline assignment: CDR1 DFQATT and CDR2 SNEGSKA (reference sequence). This CDR3 has 14 residues. The V and J ends lost 0 bases and 4 bases, in that order; junction bases with no gene match: 4. CDR3 DNA sequence: TGCAGTGCTAGAGATTCTGGACAGGGCTATGGCTACACCTTC. It is translated as CSARDSGQGYGYTF.

The chain couples TRBV7-2 to TRBJ1-3; 7 bases match TRBD1. With V trimmed by 5 bases and J by 0 bases, 7 bases remained unmatched. Germline CDR1 and CDR2: SGHTA and FQGNSA. The CDR3 has 16 residues. CDR3 region: CASSPGGTSSGNTIYF. Here the CDR3 DNA reads TGTGCCAGCAGCCCAGGGGGGACTAGCTCTGGAAACACCATATATTTT.

The table lists this clonotype with a few counts. This sequence joins TRBV20-1 and TRBJ1-1; 9 bases are a match to TRBD1. V trimming: 2 bases; J trimming: 6 bases; junction bases outside the gene matches: 16. Germline-derived CDR1 and CDR2 are DFQATT and SNEGSKA (reference sequence). The CDR3 runs to 17 residues. The CDR3 protein is CSARIGPSGQGTAEAFF. The CDR3 region has the DNA TGCAGTGCTAGAATAGGTCCTTCGGGACAGGGTACGGCTGAAGCTTTCTTT.

The sample holds a few counts of this clonotype. In DNA form, the CDR3 reads TGCAGTGCTAGATTCCCTTATACCTACAATGAGCAGTTCTTC. This translates into CSARFPYTYNEQFF. V usage is TRBV20-1 and J usage is TRBJ2-1; the D is unclear. Germline V gene sequence: CDR1 DFQATT, CDR2 SNEGSKA (reference sequence). The length of the CDR3 is 14 residues. V was trimmed by 2 bases and J by 2 bases, leaving 10 bases between them.

This clonotype has just a few counts. This chain joins TRBV9 and TRBJ2-3; either TRBD1 or TRBD2 may supply D (5 bases each). Germline CDR1 is SGDLS and CDR2 is YYNGEE. The germline V and J ends were trimmed by 4 bases and 5 bases, with 23 bases remaining between them. This CDR3 has 17 residues. The CDR3 DNA follows: TGTGCCAGCAGCCCCACCCTCCGAAGCCAGGGAGTAGATACGCAGTATTTT. Translated: CASSPTLRSQGVDTQYF. Full variable domain (outside the CDR3, taken from reference TRBV9 and TRBJ2-3): DSGVTQTPKHLITATGQRVTLRCSPRSGDLSVYWYQQSLDQGLQFLIQYYNGEERAKGNILERFSAQQFPDLHSELNLSSLELGDSALYFCASSPTLRSQGVDTQYFGPGTRLTVL.

A few counts support this clonotype. The J gene is TRBJ1-6, the V gene TRBV4-1; D gene ambiguous. This CDR3 is built from 14 residues. The V gene lost 3 bases and the J gene lost 0 bases, with 3 bases spanning the gap. Per the germline V gene, CDR1 is MGHRA and CDR2 is YSYEKL. The CDR3 DNA sequence: TGCGCCAGCAGCCATGGCTCCTATAATTCACCCCTCCACTTT. It yields the protein CASSHGSYNSPLHF.

This clonotype was counted a few times. The chain is built from TRBV29-1 and TRBJ1-2; D call uncertain. The CDR3 runs 11 residues. Between the trimmed V and J ends, which lost 2 bases and 8 bases, there was a span of 9 bases. The V gene's germline CDR1 is SQVTM and CDR2 ANQGSEA. In DNA, the CDR3 is TGCAGCGTTGAATCCGTGCGGGGCTACACCTTC. It codes for CSVESVRGYTF.

This clonotype appeared a few times. The V gene is TRBV27, the J gene TRBJ2-1; 11 nucleotides align to TRBD2. The germline CDR1 and CDR2 sequences are MNHEY and SMNVEV (reference sequence). V dropped 8 bases and J dropped 4; count of bases not matched to a gene: 4. CDR3 length: 14 residues. CDR3 sequence: CASHRLAGYNEQFF. CDR3 DNA: TGTGCCAGCCACCGACTAGCGGGATACAATGAGCAGTTCTTC.

The chain is built from TRBV13 and TRBJ1-3; D gene unclear. This CDR3 contains 14 residues. Per the germline V gene, CDR1 is PRHDT and CDR2 is FYEKMQ (reference sequence). Trimming cost V 4 bases and J 2 bases, with 9 bases left between them. CDR3: CASSSRGTGNTIYF. As DNA, the CDR3 is TGTGCCAGCAGCTCCCGAGGAACTGGAAACACCATATATTTT. The complete variable domain, with remaining parts taken from reference TRBV13 and TRBJ1-3, reads AAGVIQSPRHLIKEKRETATLKCYPIPRHDTVYWYQQGPGQDPQFLISFYEKMQSDKGSIPDRFSAQQFSDYHSELNMSSLELGDSALYFCASSSRGTGNTIYFGEGSWLTVV.

The V and J genes are TRBV29-1 and TRBJ1-2; D might be TRBD1 (5 bases). V was pared by 6 bases and J by 6 bases, with 17 bases between. Germline CDR1 is SQVTM and CDR2 is ANQGSEA. The length of the CDR3 is 13 residues. CDR3 nucleotide sequence: TGCAGCGTCCGGGACCCTAAAGGGGATGGCTACACCTTC. Its protein is CSVRDPKGDGYTF. The complete variable domain, with remaining parts taken from reference TRBV29-1 and TRBJ1-2, reads SAVISQKPSRDICQRGTSLTIQCQVDSQVTMMFWYRQQPGQSLTLIATANQGSEATYESGFVIDKFPISRPNLTFSTLTVSNMSPEDSSIYLCSVRDPKGDGYTFGSGTRLTVV.